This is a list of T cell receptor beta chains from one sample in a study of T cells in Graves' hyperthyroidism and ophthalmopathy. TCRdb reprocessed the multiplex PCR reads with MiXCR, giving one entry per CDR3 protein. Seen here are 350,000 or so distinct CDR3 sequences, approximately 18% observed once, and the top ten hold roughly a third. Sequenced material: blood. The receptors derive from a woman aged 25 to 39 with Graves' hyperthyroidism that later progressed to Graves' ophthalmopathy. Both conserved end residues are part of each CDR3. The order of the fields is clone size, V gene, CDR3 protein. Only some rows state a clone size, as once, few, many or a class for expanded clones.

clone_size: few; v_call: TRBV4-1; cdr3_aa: CASSRRQGLIDEQYF
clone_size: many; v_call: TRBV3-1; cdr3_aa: CASSRIAGGSNEQFF
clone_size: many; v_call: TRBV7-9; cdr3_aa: CASSLDRTYEQYF
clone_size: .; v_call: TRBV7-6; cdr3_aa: CASSSDFSRTEAFF
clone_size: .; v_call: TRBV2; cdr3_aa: CASSDPLGTENTEAFF
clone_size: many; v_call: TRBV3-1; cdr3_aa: CASSPDRVQQYF
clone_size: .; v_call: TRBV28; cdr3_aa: CATQGTQYRETQYF
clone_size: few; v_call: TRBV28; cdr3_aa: CASSFGGADTGELFF
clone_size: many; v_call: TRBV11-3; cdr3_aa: CASSLGSLVAHSYNEQFF
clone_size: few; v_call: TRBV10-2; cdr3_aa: CASSVQPGTEAFF
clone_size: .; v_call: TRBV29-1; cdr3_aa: CSVSGLNTEAFF
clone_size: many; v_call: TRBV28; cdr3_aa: CAAMYRRDPNTEAFF
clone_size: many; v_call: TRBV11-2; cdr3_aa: CASSLGPSGGLLRGELFF
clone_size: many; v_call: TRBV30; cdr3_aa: CAWSVEGWNSPLHF
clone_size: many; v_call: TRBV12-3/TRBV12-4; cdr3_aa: CASSPKDSPQTYEQYF
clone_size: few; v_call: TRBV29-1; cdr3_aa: CSVARPNLGNNEQFF
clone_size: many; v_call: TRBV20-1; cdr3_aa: CSAAPTSSGSGNEQFF
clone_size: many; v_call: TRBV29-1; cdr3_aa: CSVEVQHGNTEAFF
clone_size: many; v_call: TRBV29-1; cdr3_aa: CSVETPGLYNEQFF
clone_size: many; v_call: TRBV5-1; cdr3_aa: CASSSNTGGSTEAFF
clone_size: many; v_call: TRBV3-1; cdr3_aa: CASRNSFGNEKLFF
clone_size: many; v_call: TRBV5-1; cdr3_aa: CASSLIGGEQFF
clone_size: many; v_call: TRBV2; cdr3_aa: CASSEAWGVNTQYF
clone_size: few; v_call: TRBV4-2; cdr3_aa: CASSQEVWNSYNEQFF
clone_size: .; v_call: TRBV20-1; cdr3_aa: CSARVKATNEKLFF
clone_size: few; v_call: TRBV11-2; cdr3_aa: CASQGAQLEQFF
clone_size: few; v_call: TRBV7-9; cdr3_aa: CASSLGLGGNSPLHF
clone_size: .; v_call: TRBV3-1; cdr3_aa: CATGTGSNTGELFF
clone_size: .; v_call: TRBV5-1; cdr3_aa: CASSLTGHRSGANVLTF
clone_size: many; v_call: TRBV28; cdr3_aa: CASSLRRGGIEKLFF
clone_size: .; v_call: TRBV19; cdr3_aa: CASRPGTGADYEQYF
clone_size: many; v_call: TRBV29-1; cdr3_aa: CSVVRPPLDTEAFF
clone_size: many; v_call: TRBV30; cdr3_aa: CAWSVRRWDRPYEQYF
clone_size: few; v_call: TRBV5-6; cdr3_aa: CASSLEYSYEQYF
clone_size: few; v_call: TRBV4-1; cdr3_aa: CASSQTGTGFEEQFF
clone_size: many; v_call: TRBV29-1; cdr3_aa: CSVGDRGRTDTQYF
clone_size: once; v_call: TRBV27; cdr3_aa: CTSSLQGYNEQFF
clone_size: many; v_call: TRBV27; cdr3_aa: CAPGMGLLNSPLHF